The 26 T cell receptor beta chains below all came from one sample that was sequenced in a study of shared clonotypes between healthy human individuals. Method: immunoSEQ multiplex PCR; TCRdb's copy keeps in-frame clones and lacks some. The table includes fewer than 1 million clones, 95% to 97% detected once. Terminally differentiated effector memory CD45RA+ cells were excluded from the naive CD8 cells, which were CD45RO-negative and positively selected for CCR7. Sample: naive CD8+ T cells sorted from blood. Every receptor here comes from a man aged 30-40 years in good health.

Comment on this clone: Other DNA sequences from this sample encode an identical CDR3 as well. J is TRBJ2-7 and V is TRBV29-1, with 8 bases aligning to TRBD2. Per the germline V gene, CDR1 is SQVTM and CDR2 is ANQGSEA. J was trimmed by 1 base and V by 1 base; bases with no gene match: 0. CDR3 size: 13 residues. DNA for the CDR3: TGCAGCGTTGAAGTAGCGGGGTCCTACGAGCAGTACTTC. Protein product: CSVEVAGSYEQYF.

The chain links TRBV6-1 to TRBJ1-1; a weak D match, TRBD1 (6 bases). V was trimmed by 5 bases and J by 1 base, leaving 8 bases between them. The CDR3 length is 13 residues. Germline-derived CDR1 and CDR2 are MNHNS and SASEGT. The chain's CDR3 is CASSWTANTEAFF. The DNA for the CDR3 is TGTGCCAGCAGTTGGACAGCGAACACTGAAGCTTTCTTT.

The J gene is TRBJ2-7, the V gene TRBV25-1, with 7 bases fitting TRBD1. Trimming at V came to 3 bases and at J to 3 bases, leaving 5 bases not matched to a gene. CDR3 size: 14 residues. Germline V gene data show CDR1 as MGHDK and CDR2 as SYGVNS. The CDR3 sequence: CASSEDRYLYEQYF. CDR3 nucleotide sequence: TGTGCCAGCAGTGAGGACAGGTACCTCTACGAGCAGTACTTC.

To note about this clone: The sample has other DNA sequences that encode this CDR3 too. In DNA, the CDR3 is TGTGCCAGCAGCGTAGAGGGTGGCGGCTACGAGCAGTACTTC. The encoded protein is CASSVEGGGYEQYF. This chain connects TRBV9 to TRBJ2-7; D is unresolved. Germline V gene sequence: CDR1 SGDLS, CDR2 YYNGEE. Deletions cut 0 bases from V and 3 bases from J, with 10 bases between. CDR3 size: 14 residues.

The chain uses TRBV13 and TRBJ2-1; 8 bases align to TRBD2. The CDR3 loop spans 12 amino acids. V lost 4 bases, J lost 10 bases, and 3 bases stayed unmatched. In germline, CDR1 is PRHDT, CDR2 FYEKMQ (reference sequence). The CDR3 coding sequence is TGTGCCAGCAGCTGGATAGCGGGGGAGCAGTTCTTC. This encodes CASSWIAGEQFF.

The chain uses TRBV15 and TRBJ2-3; 13 bases agree with TRBD2. The CDR3 covers 17 residues. The V gene end was trimmed by 2 bases and the J gene end by 5 bases; junction bases not matched to a gene: 7. Germline-derived CDR1 and CDR2 are LNHNV and YYDKDF (reference sequence). CDR3 loop: CATSRPGLAGDGDTQYF. The CDR3 nucleotides are TGTGCCACCAGCAGACCTGGACTAGCGGGAGATGGAGATACGCAGTATTTT.

The V call is TRBV11-2, the J call TRBJ1-2; D is unresolved. The CDR3 is 15 residues long. Germline CDR1 and CDR2: SGHAT and FQNNGV. With 1 base removed from V and 4 bases from J, the gap between germline ends came to 13 bases. DNA of the CDR3: TGTGCCAGCAGCTTAGTGACTACCGTGGGCTATGGCTACACCTTC. Its protein product is CASSLVTTVGYGYTF.

Concerning this clone: At the DNA level, this CDR3 is encoded by other sequences in the same sample as well. J is TRBJ2-1 and V is TRBV7-9; the D is unclear. The germline gives CDR1 SEHNR, CDR2 FQNEAQ (reference sequence). Deletions cut 3 bases from V and 5 bases from J, with 2 bases between. The CDR3 totals 11 residues. This chain's CDR3 is CASSLDNEQFF. The CDR3 coding sequence is TGTGCCAGCAGCTTGGACAATGAGCAGTTCTTC.

V is TRBV30 and J is TRBJ2-7; D is possibly TRBD2 (5 bases). This CDR3 contains 14 residues. The germline gives CDR1 GTSNPN, CDR2 SVGIG (reference sequence). The V end was cut by 2 bases, the J end by 2 bases, with 13 bases between. In DNA, the CDR3 is TGTGCCTGGAGTCCCTGGACTGAAACCTACGAGCAGTACTTC. This sequence encodes CAWSPWTETYEQYF.

V is TRBV29-1 and J is TRBJ2-3; D gene ambiguous. The CDR3 length is 11 residues. V was pared by 5 bases and J by 6 bases, with 9 bases between. Germline lookup yields CDR1 SQVTM and CDR2 ANQGSEA. The CDR3 coding sequence is TGCAGCGTTCATGGCATGGATACGCAGTATTTT. Protein sequence: CSVHGMDTQYF.

This rearrangement joins TRBV9 to TRBJ2-2; the D gene is possibly TRBD2 (5 bases). CDR1 is SGDLS and CDR2 is YYNGEE in the germline V gene. Trimming removed 7 bases from V and 7 bases from J, with 11 bases in between. The CDR3 consists of 12 residues. The chain's CDR3 is CASEGWGGELFF. The CDR3 DNA follows: TGTGCCAGCGAGGGATGGGGCGGGGAGCTGTTTTTT.

J is TRBJ2-1 and V is TRBV4-2; D ambiguous. Germline V CDR1 and CDR2: LGHNA, YNFKEQ. The CDR3 is 16 residues long. Trimming stripped 0 bases from V and 5 bases from J, with 14 bases between. CDR3 DNA: TGTGCCAGCAGCCAAGAAAAGGGAATGGCACACAATGAGCAGTTCTTC. Translated: CASSQEKGMAHNEQFF.

The chain uses TRBV7-7 and TRBJ2-2; D is perhaps TRBD1 or TRBD2 (5 bases each). Germline V gives CDR1 SSHAT, CDR2 FNYEAQ (reference sequence). This CDR3 is 16 amino acids long. Trimming pared 6 bases from V and 0 bases from J, leaving 14 bases between. CDR3 nucleotide sequence: TGTGCCAGCAGGGCAAGGGACCCTTCGAACACCGGGGAGCTGTTTTTT. Protein sequence: CASRARDPSNTGELFF.

The chain carries TRBV5-6 and TRBJ2-3; 7 positions agree with TRBD2. Trimming removed 0 bases from V and 2 bases from J; junction bases left unmatched: 6. Germline-derived CDR1 and CDR2 are SGHDT and YYEEEE. The length of the CDR3 is 16 residues. DNA of the CDR3: TGTGCCAGCAGCTTGGGCCTAGCGGCCTTCACAGATACGCAGTATTTT. This encodes CASSLGLAAFTDTQYF.

This chain joins TRBV27 and TRBJ2-1, with 8 nucleotides matching TRBD2. Germline CDR1 is MNHEY and CDR2 is SMNVEV (reference sequence). CDR3 length equals 14 residues. Unmatched junction bases numbered 7, after V lost 6 bases and J lost 6 bases. This chain's CDR3 is CASRGTSMLNEQFF. CDR3 bases: TGTGCCAGCAGGGGGACTAGTATGCTCAATGAGCAGTTCTTC.

V usage is TRBV7-9 and J usage is TRBJ2-7, with a tentative D call TRBD1 (5 bases). Per the germline V gene, CDR1 is SEHNR and CDR2 is FQNEAQ (reference sequence). V lost 0 bases, J lost 0 bases, and 9 bases lay in between. The CDR3 is 15 residues long. CDR3: CASSLAETGSYEQYF. CDR3 bases: TGTGCCAGCAGCTTAGCGGAAACAGGCTCCTACGAGCAGTACTTC.

The chain carries TRBV9 and TRBJ2-7; TRBD2 matches 10 bases. CDR1 is SGDLS and CDR2 is YYNGEE in the germline V gene. There are 15 residues in the CDR3. V lost 0 bases to trimming and J lost 4 bases; unmatched junction nucleotides: 4. CDR3: CASSVALAGVYEQYF. The CDR3, as DNA: TGTGCCAGCAGCGTAGCCCTAGCGGGAGTTTACGAGCAGTACTTC. Full variable domain (outside the CDR3, taken from reference TRBV9 and TRBJ2-7): DSGVTQTPKHLITATGQRVTLRCSPRSGDLSVYWYQQSLDQGLQFLIQYYNGEERAKGNILERFSAQQFPDLHSELNLSSLELGDSALYFCASSVALAGVYEQYFGPGTRLTVT.

This chain uses TRBV27 with TRBJ1-3, with D possibly TRBD1 on 5 matching bases. The CDR3 covers 14 residues. The germline CDR1 and CDR2 sequences are MNHEY and SMNVEV (reference sequence). Trimming shortened V by 3 bases and J by 4 bases, and 10 bases separated the two germline ends. DNA for the CDR3: TGTGCCAGCAGTTTGGCAGGGATCGGAAACACCATATATTTT. Protein sequence: CASSLAGIGNTIYF.

The gene calls are TRBV28 and TRBJ1-5, with a possible D match to TRBD1 (6 bases). The CDR3 spans 16 residues. Germline V CDR1 and CDR2: MDHEN, SYDVKM. Trimming took 5 bases from V and 0 from J, leaving 14 bases between them. The CDR3 DNA sequence: TGTGCCAGCAGTCACCGGGACACTTATAGCAATCAGCCCCAGCATTTT. Translating gives CASSHRDTYSNQPQHF.

V is TRBV10-3 and J is TRBJ2-3; TRBD2 matches 7 bases. J gave up 0 bases and V 0 bases, and 3 bases lay outside the gene matches. The CDR3 loop spans 16 amino acids. Germline V CDR1 and CDR2: ENHRY, SYGVKD. In DNA, the CDR3 is TGTGCCATCAGTGAGTCAAGCGGGACTAGCACAGATACGCAGTATTTT. This gives the protein CAISESSGTSTDTQYF.

This chain connects TRBV27 to TRBJ2-1; TRBD2 matches 9 bases. Germline-derived CDR1 and CDR2 are MNHEY and SMNVEV (reference sequence). J lost 5 bases, V lost 2 bases, and 1 base had no gene match. The CDR3 length is 14 residues. CDR3 sequence (DNA): TGTGCCAGCAGTTTACTAGCGGGGCACAATGAGCAGTTCTTC. It translates to CASSLLAGHNEQFF.

The rearrangement links TRBV5-6 to TRBJ2-1, with 10 bases fitting TRBD2. This CDR3 has 17 residues. CDR1 is SGHDT and CDR2 is YYEEEE in the germline V gene. V shed 3 bases, J shed 6 bases, and the junction held 12 bases outside the gene matches. CDR3 in DNA: TGTGCCAGCAGCTCGGCGACTCTAGCGGGAGAGCGCAATGAGCAGTTCTTC. Translation: CASSSATLAGERNEQFF.

The chain uses TRBV7-3 and TRBJ2-2; D not resolved. This CDR3 is built from 16 residues. Trimming took off 1 base at V and 4 bases at J, with 13 bases between the two ends. CDR1 is SGHTA, CDR2 FQGTGA, per germline. Here the CDR3 reads CASSLKDRAATGELFF. In DNA form, the CDR3 reads TGTGCCAGCAGCTTAAAGGACCGGGCGGCCACCGGGGAGCTGTTTTTT.

V gene TRBV7-8 combines with J gene TRBJ1-1; 8 nucleotides agree with TRBD1. Germline CDR1 reads SGHVS; CDR2 reads FQNEAQ. The CDR3 sequence is 13 residues long. The junction had 1 base not matched to a gene; V was cut back by 6 bases and J by 1 base. CDR3 DNA: TGTGCCAGCAGGGACAGGGAGAACACTGAAGCTTTCTTT. The encoded protein is CASRDRENTEAFF. The full variable domain, in which reference TRBV7-8 and TRBJ1-1 provide the parts outside the CDR3, is GAGVSQSPRYKVAKRGQDVALRCDPISGHVSLFWYQQALGQGPEFLTYFQNEAQLDKSGLPSDRFFAERPEGSVSTLKIQRTQQEDSAVYLCASRDRENTEAFFGQGTRLTVV.

This chain links TRBV27 with TRBJ1-2; 8 nucleotides agree with TRBD1. The CDR3 length is 14 residues. J gave up 4 bases and V 6 bases, and 7 bases lay outside the gene matches. CDR1 and CDR2 from the germline V gene are MNHEY and SMNVEV (reference sequence). The CDR3 DNA reads TGTGCCAGCAGACTTGGGACAGGTACCTATGGCTACACCTTC. As protein: CASRLGTGTYGYTF.

This rearrangement joins TRBV7-9 to TRBJ2-2; 9 nucleotides match TRBD1. The germline gives CDR1 SEHNR, CDR2 FQNEAQ (reference sequence). J gave up 3 bases and V 4 bases, and 9 bases lay outside the gene matches. The CDR3 totals 17 residues. DNA of the CDR3: TGTGCCAGCAGCTGGTCCGGGACAGGGCGGGACACCGGGGAGCTGTTTTTT. This gives the protein CASSWSGTGRDTGELFF.